This entry describes one T cell receptor (beta chain). The length of the CDR3 is 17 residues. The ends lost 4 bases at V and 0 bases at J; junction bases unmatched: 5. Germline CDR1 reads MNHEY; CDR2 reads SVGEGT. This entry comes from a study of blood T cell repertoires in COVID-19. Study background: Acute and convalescent COVID-19 specimens originated in the United States, Italy and Spain. T cells, B-cell-depleted T cells, or PBMCs provided the cDNA or gDNA that served as material.

Original methodology: Reference gene primer amplification gave nucleated cell count estimates. The method was immunoSEQ multiplex PCR; TCRdb's version includes in-frame clones alone and lacks a portion of them. V and J calls and clone size come straight from that table; D and trimming were deduced from the DNA. The sample yields about 87,000 clones, around 90% seen once. J is TRBJ2-2 and V is TRBV6-2 or TRBV6-3; 10 nucleotides agree with TRBD2. The material sequenced was peripheral blood. The TCR comes from a man aged 40-49 years with acute or convalescent COVID-19. The chain's CDR3 is CASSLGLAGANTGELFF. In nucleotides, the CDR3 is TGTGCCAGCAGTTTGGGTCTAGCGGGGGCGAACACCGGGGAGCTGTTTTTT.